This TCR beta chain was obtained from a study of OX40 agonist ivuxolimab in advanced cancers. The germline gives CDR1 MNHNS, CDR2 SASEGT. Trimming pared 0 bases from V and 2 bases from J, leaving 10 bases between. This CDR3 has 15 residues. This clone was seen a few times. What it recognizes is unknown. Whole-study findings and limits: Both CD4+ and CD8+ T cell populations in blood had undergone clonal expansion by week 6 at 0.1 to 3.0 mg/kg. On average, CD8+ T cells had more expanded clones than CD4+.

This table comes from immunoSEQ multiplex PCR, and its TCRdb copy is limited to in-frame clones, with some not included. Of some 16,000 clones listed, approximately 77% are singletons. The V call is TRBV6-1, the J call TRBJ2-5; tentative D call: TRBD2 (6 bases). The sequences come from CD4+ or CD8+ T cells sorted from blood, collected in a trial of the OX40 agonist ivuxolimab. This receptor was taken from an adult with an advanced solid tumor such as melanoma, head and neck, liver or kidney cancer. CDR3 DNA sequence: TGTGCCAGCAGTGAAGCGGCAGGAGGGCAAGAGACCCAGTACTTC. It codes for CASSEAAGGQETQYF.